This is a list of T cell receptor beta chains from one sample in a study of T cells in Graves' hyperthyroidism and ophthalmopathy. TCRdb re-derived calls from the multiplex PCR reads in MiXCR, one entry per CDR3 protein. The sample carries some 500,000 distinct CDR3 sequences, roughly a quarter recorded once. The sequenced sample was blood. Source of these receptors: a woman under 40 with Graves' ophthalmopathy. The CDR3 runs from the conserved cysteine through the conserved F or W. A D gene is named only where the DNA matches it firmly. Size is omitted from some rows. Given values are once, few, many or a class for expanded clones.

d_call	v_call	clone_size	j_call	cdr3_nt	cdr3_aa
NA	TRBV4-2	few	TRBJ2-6	TGTGCCAGCAGCCCAGCAAGCAGGGCTGGGGCCAACGTCCTGACTTTC	CASSPASRAGANVLTF
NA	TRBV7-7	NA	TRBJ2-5	TGTGCTAGCAGCCCGGGCTGGTGGGGTCAAGAGACCCAGTACTTC	CASSPGWWGQETQYF
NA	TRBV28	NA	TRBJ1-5	TGTGCCAGCAGTACTGGGCCGGTGACCCAGCATTTT	CASSTGPVTQHF
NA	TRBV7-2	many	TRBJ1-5	TGTGCCAGCAGCTTAGCAGATCTCAGCCCCCAGCATTTT	CASSLADLSPQHF
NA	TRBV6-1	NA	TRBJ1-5	TGTGCCAGCAGGGTCGCAGTGATTAGCAATCAGCCCCAGCATTTT	CASRVAVISNQPQHF
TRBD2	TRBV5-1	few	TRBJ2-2	TGCGCCAGCAGCTTAGGGACTAGCTACACCGGGGAGCTGTTTTTT	CASSLGTSYTGELFF
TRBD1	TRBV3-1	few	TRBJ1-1	TGTGCCAGCAGCTACATTACAGGGGGCTTTGAAGCTTTCTTT	CASSYITGGFEAFF
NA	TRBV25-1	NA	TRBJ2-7	TGTGCCAGCAGTGAGGGGAAGGGTGGATCCTACGAGCAGTACTTC	CASSEGKGGSYEQYF
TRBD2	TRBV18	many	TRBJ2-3	TGTGCCAGCTCACCCGGGACTAGCGGGGGCACAGATACGCAGTATTTT	CASSPGTSGGTDTQYF
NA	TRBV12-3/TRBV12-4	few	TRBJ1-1	TGTGCCAGCAGTTTATGGGGAGACACTGAAGCTTGCTTT	CASSLWGDTEACF
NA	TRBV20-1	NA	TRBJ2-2	TGCAGTGCTAGAGATTTAATTGGCGGGAACACCGGGGAGCTGTTTTTT	CSARDLIGGNTGELFF
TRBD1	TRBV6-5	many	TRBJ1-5	TGTGCCAGCAGTCACACAGGGGGCCAGCCCCAGCATTTT	CASSHTGGQPQHF
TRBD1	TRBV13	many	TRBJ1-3	TGTGCCAGCAGCCTCCGACAGGGGTTCTCTGGAAACACCATATATTTT	CASSLRQGFSGNTIYF
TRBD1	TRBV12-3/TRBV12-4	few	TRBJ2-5	TGTGCCAGCAGCCCCTACAGGGGGGTACAAGAGACCCAGTACTTC	CASSPYRGVQETQYF
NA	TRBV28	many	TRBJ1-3	TGTGCCAGCAGTTTTGACCCTGGGGGACCCTCTGGAAACACCATATATTTT	CASSFDPGGPSGNTIYF
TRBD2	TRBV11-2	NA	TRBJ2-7	TGTGCCAGCAGCCCCCGTTGGGCGGGAGGGTCCTACGAGCAGTACTTC	CASSPRWAGGSYEQYF
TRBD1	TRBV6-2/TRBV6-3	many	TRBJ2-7	TGTGCCAGCAGTGGGACAGGCCAACCCTACGAGCAGTACTTC	CASSGTGQPYEQYF
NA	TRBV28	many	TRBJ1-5	TGTGCCAGCAGTTCGGTGAACAATCAGCCCCAGCATTTT	CASSSVNNQPQHF
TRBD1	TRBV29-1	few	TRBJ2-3	TGCAGCGTTGAAGGCGGACAGGAGGCCTACACAGATACGCAGTATTTT	CSVEGGQEAYTDTQYF
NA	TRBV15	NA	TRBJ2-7	TGTGCCACCAGGCCCCGGTTGTTAGGCGAGCAGTACTTC	CATRPRLLGEQYF